This T cell receptor (beta chain) came from a study of shared T cell receptors in the human thymus. The J segment lost 6 bases and the V segment lost 7 bases, leaving 9 bases of the junction unmatched. Germline CDR1 reads MNHEY; CDR2 reads SVGAGI. CDR3 size: 15 residues. TCRdb keeps only in-frame clones here, not all; method: immunoSEQ multiplex PCR. The sample lists 650,000 to 950,000 clones, over 75% occurring once. This same sample was also part of a study on human thymus T cells. That source reports: Those donating were healthy Finnish infants in corrective surgery for congenital heart defects. Thymus was obtained from resections taken during corrective heart surgery. Biased V and J segment usage appeared in thymus and peripheral blood. Among unrelated individuals, related research reported thymic repertoires that overlapped highly.

V is TRBV6-5 and J is TRBJ1-5; 10 bases are shared with TRBD1. This receptor was obtained from a girl under three years old with a congenital heart defect. The source material was thymocytes. The CDR3 region has the DNA TGTGCCAGCACCACGGGGACAGGGGTAATTCAGCCCCAGCATTTT. Translation: CASTTGTGVIQPQHF.